Detailed here is one TCR beta chain. At one boundary the junction diverges from the germline segment, which might be a read error. Germline V gene lookup returns CDR1 SGHTA and CDR2 FQGNSA. The CDR3 has 15 residues. This record belongs to a study of shared clonotypes between healthy human individuals. Original handling: Junction-only sequences without quality scores came from ImmunoSEQ, so filtering differed. Profiling relied on immunoSEQ multiplex PCR, and the TCRdb table lists in-frame clones only, not all of them. That table supplies the V and J calls and clone size; D and trimming were determined from the DNA. This sample carries some 1 million clones, around 74% of them seen once, and the ten largest clones take 1.2% to 1.5%.

The sequenced material came from memory CD4+ T cells sorted from blood. As to subset: CD45RA-negative fraction. The TCR was taken from a young man in good health. This chain connects TRBV7-2 to TRBJ2-1; D may correspond to TRBD1 or TRBD2 (6 bases each). The CDR3 here is CASRLEVHGGGEQFF. CDR3 DNA sequence: TGTGCCAGCAGGTTAGAAGTTCACGGGGGCGGTGAGCAGTTCTTC.